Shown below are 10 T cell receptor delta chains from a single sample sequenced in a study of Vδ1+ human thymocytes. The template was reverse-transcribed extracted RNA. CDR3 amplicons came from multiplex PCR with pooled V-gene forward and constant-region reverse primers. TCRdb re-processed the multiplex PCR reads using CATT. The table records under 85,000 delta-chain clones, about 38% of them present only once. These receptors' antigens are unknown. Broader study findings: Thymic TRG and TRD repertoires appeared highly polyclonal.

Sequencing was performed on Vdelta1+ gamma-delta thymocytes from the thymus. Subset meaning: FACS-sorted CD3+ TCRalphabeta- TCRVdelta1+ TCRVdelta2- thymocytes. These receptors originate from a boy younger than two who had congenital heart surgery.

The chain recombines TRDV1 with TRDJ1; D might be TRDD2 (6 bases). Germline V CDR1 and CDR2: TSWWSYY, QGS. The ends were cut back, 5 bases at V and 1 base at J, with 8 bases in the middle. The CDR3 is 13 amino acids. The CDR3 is CALGPSPTDKLIF. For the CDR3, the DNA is TGTGCTCTTGGGCCTTCCCCCACCGATAAACTCATCTTT.

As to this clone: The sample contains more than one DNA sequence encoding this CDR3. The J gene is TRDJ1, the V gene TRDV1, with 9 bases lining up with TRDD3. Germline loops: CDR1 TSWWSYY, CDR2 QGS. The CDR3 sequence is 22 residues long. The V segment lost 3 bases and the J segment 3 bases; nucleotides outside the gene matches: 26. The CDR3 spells CALGEVVGPSYWGRQVPDKLIF. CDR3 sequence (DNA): TGTGCTCTTGGGGAGGTGGTCGGGCCTTCGTACTGGGGGAGACAGGTTCCCGATAAACTCATCTTT.

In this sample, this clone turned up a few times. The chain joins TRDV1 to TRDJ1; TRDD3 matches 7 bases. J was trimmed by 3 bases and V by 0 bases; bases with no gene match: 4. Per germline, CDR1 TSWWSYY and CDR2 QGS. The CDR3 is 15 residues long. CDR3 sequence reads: CALGELLDTPDKLIF. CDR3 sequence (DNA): TGTGCTCTTGGGGAACTTTTGGATACGCCCGATAAACTCATCTTT.

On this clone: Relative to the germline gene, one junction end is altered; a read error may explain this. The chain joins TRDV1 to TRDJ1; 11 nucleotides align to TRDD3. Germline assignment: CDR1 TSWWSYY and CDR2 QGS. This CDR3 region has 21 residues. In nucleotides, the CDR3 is TGTGCTCTTGGGGAACTCTCCTCCTTGACAGTCTGGGGGATACTCGTCGATAAACCCATCTTT. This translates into CALGELSSLTVWGILVDKPIF.

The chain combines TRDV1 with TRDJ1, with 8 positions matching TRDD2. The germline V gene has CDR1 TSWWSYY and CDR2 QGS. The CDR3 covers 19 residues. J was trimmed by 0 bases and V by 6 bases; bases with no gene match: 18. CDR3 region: CALGNTGTSYGSDTDKLIF. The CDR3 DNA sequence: TGTGCTCTTGGCAATACGGGTACTTCCTACGGCTCGGACACCGATAAACTCATCTTT.

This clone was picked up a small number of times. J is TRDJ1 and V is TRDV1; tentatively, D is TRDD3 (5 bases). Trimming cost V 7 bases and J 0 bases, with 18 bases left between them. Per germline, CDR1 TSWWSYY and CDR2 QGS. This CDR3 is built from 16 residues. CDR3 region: CALELGTTAYTDKLIF. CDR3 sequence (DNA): TGTGCTCTTGAGCTGGGCACAACGGCGTACACCGATAAACTCATCTTT.

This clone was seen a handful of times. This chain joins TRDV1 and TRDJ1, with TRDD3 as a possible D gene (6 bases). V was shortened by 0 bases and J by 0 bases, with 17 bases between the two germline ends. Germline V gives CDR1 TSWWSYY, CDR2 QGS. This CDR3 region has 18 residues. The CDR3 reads CALGELSLGRVYTDKLIF. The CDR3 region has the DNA TGTGCTCTTGGGGAACTGTCGCTGGGGCGGGTGTACACCGATAAACTCATCTTT.

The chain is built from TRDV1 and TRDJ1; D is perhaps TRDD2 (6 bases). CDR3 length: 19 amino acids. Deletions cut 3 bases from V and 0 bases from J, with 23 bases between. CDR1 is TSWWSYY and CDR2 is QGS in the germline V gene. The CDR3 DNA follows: TGTGCTCTTGGGGACACTTCCTTGAGCGTACTACGTAACACCGATAAACTCATCTTT. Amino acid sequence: CALGDTSLSVLRNTDKLIF.

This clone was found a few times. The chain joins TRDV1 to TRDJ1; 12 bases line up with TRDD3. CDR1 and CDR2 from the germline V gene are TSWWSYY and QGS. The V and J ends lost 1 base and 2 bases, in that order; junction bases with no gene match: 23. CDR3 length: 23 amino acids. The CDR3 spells CALGEPPPAFPLYWGILTDKLIF. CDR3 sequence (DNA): TGTGCTCTTGGGGAACCGCCCCCGGCCTTCCCCCTGTACTGGGGGATACTAACCGATAAACTCATCTTT.

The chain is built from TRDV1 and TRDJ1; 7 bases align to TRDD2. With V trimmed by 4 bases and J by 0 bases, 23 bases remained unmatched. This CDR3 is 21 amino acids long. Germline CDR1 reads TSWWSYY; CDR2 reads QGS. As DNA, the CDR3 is TGTGCTCTTGGGGGTCTTCCTAAAGTCTCTGGGACCAAGAGTAACACCGATAAACTCATCTTT. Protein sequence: CALGGLPKVSGTKSNTDKLIF.